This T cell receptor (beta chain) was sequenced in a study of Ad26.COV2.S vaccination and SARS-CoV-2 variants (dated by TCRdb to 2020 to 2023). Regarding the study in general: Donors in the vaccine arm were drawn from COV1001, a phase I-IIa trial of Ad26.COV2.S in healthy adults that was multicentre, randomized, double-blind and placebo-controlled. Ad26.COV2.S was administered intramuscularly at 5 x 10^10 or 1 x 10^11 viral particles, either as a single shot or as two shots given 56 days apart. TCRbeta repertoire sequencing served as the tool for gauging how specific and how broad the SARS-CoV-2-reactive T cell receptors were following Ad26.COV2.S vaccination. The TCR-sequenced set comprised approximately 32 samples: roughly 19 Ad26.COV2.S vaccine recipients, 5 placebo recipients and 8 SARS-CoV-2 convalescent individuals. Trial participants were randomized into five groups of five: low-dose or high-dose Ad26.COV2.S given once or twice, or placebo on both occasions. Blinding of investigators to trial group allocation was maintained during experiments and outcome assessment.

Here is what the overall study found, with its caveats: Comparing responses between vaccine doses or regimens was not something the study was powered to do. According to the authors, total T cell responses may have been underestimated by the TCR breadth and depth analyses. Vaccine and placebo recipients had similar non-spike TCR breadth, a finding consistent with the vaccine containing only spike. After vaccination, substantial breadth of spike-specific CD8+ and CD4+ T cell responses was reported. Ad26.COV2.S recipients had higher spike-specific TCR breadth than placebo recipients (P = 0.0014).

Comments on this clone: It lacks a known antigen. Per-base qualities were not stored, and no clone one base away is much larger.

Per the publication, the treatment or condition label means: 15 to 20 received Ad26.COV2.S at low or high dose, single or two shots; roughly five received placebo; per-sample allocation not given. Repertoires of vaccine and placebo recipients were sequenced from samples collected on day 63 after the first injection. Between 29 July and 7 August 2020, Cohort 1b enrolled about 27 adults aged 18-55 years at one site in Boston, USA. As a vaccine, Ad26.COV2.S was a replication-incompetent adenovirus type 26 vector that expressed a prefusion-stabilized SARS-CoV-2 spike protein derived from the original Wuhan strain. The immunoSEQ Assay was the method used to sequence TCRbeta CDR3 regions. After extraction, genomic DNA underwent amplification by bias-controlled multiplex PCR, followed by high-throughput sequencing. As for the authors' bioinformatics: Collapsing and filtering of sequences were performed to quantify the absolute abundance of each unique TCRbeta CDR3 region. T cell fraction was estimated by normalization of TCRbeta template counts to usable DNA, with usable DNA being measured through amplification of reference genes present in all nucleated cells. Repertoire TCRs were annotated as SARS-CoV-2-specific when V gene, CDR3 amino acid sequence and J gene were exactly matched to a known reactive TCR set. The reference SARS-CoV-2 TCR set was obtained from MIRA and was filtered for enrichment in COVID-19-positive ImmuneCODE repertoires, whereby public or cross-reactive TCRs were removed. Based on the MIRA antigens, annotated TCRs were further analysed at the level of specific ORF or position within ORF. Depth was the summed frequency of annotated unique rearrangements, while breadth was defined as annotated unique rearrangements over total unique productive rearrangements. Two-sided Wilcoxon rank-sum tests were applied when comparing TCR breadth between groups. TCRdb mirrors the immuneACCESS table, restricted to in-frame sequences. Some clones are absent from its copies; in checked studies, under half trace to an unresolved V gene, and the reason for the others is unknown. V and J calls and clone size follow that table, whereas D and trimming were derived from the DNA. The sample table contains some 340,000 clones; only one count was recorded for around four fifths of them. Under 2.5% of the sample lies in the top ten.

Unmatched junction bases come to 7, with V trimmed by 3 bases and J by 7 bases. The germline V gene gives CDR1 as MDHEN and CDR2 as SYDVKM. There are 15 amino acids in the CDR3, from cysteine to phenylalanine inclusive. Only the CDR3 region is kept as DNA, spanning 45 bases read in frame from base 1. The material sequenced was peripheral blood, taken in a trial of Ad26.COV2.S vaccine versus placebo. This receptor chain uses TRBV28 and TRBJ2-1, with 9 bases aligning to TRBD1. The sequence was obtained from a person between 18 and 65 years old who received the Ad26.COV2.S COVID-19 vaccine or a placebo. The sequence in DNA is TGTGCCAGCAGTTTGGGGACAGGGAGCGAAAATGAGCAGTTCTTC. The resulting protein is CASSLGTGSENEQFF.